The clone carrying this TCR beta chain was recorded at least ten times. Its antigen is still unknown. Over 18 months, lack of ophthalmopathy progression marked Graves' hyperthyroidism as stable. The record originates from a study of T cells in Graves' hyperthyroidism and ophthalmopathy. Amplified TCR beta CDR3 regions came from RNA transcripts. Primed by the HTBI set, a first-round RT-PCR was run on the TCR CDR3. Each CDR3 protein is one row after TCRdb ran MiXCR on the multiplex PCR reads. This table has hundreds of thousands of distinct CDR3 sequences, about 38% appearing once. V was shortened by 7 bases and J by 1 base, with 10 bases between the two germline ends. The CDR3 has 12 residues. Germline V gene lookup returns CDR1 DFQATT and CDR2 SNEGSKA (reference sequence). Study-wide findings and caveats: Stable hyperthyroidism was told apart from ophthalmopathy by a model built on 13 V-J features.

The receptor comes from a man aged 18-30 years with Graves' hyperthyroidism. The chain links TRBV20-1 to TRBJ1-1, with unresolved D. Sample: blood. CDR3 sequence (DNA): TGCAGTGGGTGGACCTCGAACACTGAAGCTTTCTTT. It codes for CSGWTSNTEAFF.